This T cell receptor beta chain emerged from a study of cytomegalovirus exposure and HLA in healthy donors. The study's findings and limits: Most CMV-associated TCR beta chains appeared HLA-restricted in a later analysis. Reports showed the classifier diagnosing cytomegalovirus status with high specificity and sensitivity. In a later analysis, a genetic analysis reported fewer productive-TCR N-insertions in an Asian-associated ancestry cluster than the cohort average.

The CDR3 totals 13 residues. CDR1 and CDR2 from the germline V gene are SGHRS and YFSETQ. Trimming pared 3 bases from V and 3 bases from J, leaving 9 bases between. As regards this clone: Its specificity is not known.

PCR involved 60 Vbeta and 13 Jbeta primers. Profiled with immunoSEQ multiplex PCR; TCRdb holds only in-frame clones, not every one. This sample carries 150,000 to 200,000 clones, roughly four fifths of them seen once, and the ten largest clones take about 1%. Sample: PBMCs. This receptor was obtained from a woman in her thirties or forties in good health and CMV-seronegative. The V and J genes are TRBV5-1 and TRBJ2-5, with D perhaps TRBD1 (5 bases). DNA of the CDR3: TGCGCCAGCAGCTCCCAGGGTAAAGAGACCCAGTACTTC. Translation: CASSSQGKETQYF.